The 3 T cell receptor beta chains below come from one sample, sequenced in a study of persistence of HIV-infected CD4 T cells. These receptors' antigens are unknown. Cells were stimulated with overlapping HIV-1 Gag 15-mer peptides. CD40L/CD69 double-negative CD45RO-high memory CD4+ T cells were collected. The immunoSEQ assay was version 4, run in survey mode. Only in-frame clones appear in the TCRdb table, and some are missing; sequencing was by immunoSEQ multiplex PCR. The sample shows roughly 35,000 clones, roughly 80% of them seen only once. The sample in question was cultured CD4+ T cells from PBMCs, obtained from a patient who received antiretroviral therapy. These receptor sequences come from an adult with HIV. The donor label of this sample is uncertain.

This clone was counted a few times. The chain recombines TRBV7-3 with TRBJ1-1; no clear D gene. Germline V gene lookup returns CDR1 SGHTA and CDR2 FQGTGA. CDR3 length equals 13 residues. The V and J ends lost 4 bases and 0 bases respectively, with 6 bases between them. CDR3 protein: CASSSGLNTEAFF. As DNA, the CDR3 is TGTGCCAGCAGCTCTGGGCTGAACACTGAAGCTTTCTTT.

This clone appeared a single time. The gene calls are TRBV6-5 and TRBJ1-5; 9 bases match TRBD1. The V segment lost 5 bases and the J segment 5 bases; nucleotides outside the gene matches: 7. The germline CDR1 and CDR2 sequences are MNHEY and SVGAGI. CDR3 size: 15 residues. As DNA, the CDR3 is TGTGCCAGCAGTCTTAACAGGGGGCGGGATCAGCCCCAGCATTTT. This codes for CASSLNRGRDQPQHF.

The sample holds one count of this clone. The rearrangement links TRBV9 to TRBJ1-2, with 7 bases identical to TRBD1. V gave up 7 bases and J gave up 8 bases; unmatched junction bases: 8. Germline V gene lookup returns CDR1 SGDLS and CDR2 YYNGEE. This CDR3 has 12 amino acids. The CDR3 spells CASEYRGGGYTF. CDR3 in DNA: TGTGCCAGCGAGTACAGGGGAGGCGGCTACACCTTC.